This TCR beta chain was sequenced for a study of blood T cell repertoires in COVID-19. Across the whole study: Samples representing acute and convalescent COVID-19 were sourced from the United States, Italy and Spain.

This clone showed up just once. This CDR3 region has 18 residues. Trimming took 3 bases from V and 1 from J; bases not matched to a gene: 6. The germline CDR1 and CDR2 sequences are LNHDA and SQIVND (reference sequence). Original handling: It was from reference gene primer amplification that nucleated cell counts were estimated. Data came from immunoSEQ multiplex PCR; TCRdb stores just in-frame clones and leaves some out. V, J and clone size derive from that table, while D and trimming were established from the DNA sequence. Of some 180,000 clones listed, over 75% are singletons. V usage is TRBV19 and J usage is TRBJ2-3; 14 bases are shared with TRBD2. This receptor was taken from a man aged 50 to 60 who had recovered from COVID-19. Sequenced sample: peripheral blood. The CDR3 DNA follows: TGTGCCAGTAGTATTTGGGGACTAGCGGGAGAAGGCACAGATACGCAGTATTTT. Amino acids: CASSIWGLAGEGTDTQYF.